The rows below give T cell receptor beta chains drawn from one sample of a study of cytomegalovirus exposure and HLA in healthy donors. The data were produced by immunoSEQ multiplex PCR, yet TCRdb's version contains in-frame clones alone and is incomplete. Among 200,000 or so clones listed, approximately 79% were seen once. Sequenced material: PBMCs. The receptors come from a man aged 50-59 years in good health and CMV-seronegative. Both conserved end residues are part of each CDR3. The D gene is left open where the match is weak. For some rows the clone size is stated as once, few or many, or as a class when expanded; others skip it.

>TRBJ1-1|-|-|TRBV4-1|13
TGCGCCAGCAGCCAAGCCAGGGTAACTGAAGCTTTCTTT
CASSQARVTEAFF
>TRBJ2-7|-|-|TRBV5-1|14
TGCGCCAGCAGCTTGCAGGGATACGTTTACGAGCAGTACTTC
CASSLQGYVYEQYF
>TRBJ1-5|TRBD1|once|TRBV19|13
TGTGCCAGTAGTATTGACAGGGGACAGCCCCAGCATTTT
CASSIDRGQPQHF
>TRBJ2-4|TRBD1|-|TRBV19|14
TGTGCCAGTAGTATTGGGACAGTAAAAAACATTCAGTACTTC
CASSIGTVKNIQYF
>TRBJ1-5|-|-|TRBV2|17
TGTGCCAGCAGTGACAGGGGAAGAGGCCAGAGCAATCAGCCCCAGCATTTT
CASSDRGRGQSNQPQHF
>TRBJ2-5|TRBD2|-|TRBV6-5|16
TGTGCCAGCAGTTACTCGGGACTAGCGGGAGAGGGGACCCAGTACTTC
CASSYSGLAGEGTQYF
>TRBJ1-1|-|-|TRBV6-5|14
TGTGCCAGCAGTCCCCAGGGGTTTAAGACTGAAGCTTTCTTT
CASSPQGFKTEAFF
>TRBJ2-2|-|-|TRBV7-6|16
TGTGCCAGCAGCTTAGGTAGCGGAGCGAACACCGGGGAGCTGTTTTTT
CASSLGSGANTGELFF
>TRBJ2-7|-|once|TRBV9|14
TGTGCCAGCAGCGTAGCCTCCCTCGGCGGCGAGCAGTACTTC
CASSVASLGGEQYF
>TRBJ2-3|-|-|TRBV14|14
TGTGCCAGCAGCCAACTCCAGGGCACAGATACGCAGTATTTT
CASSQLQGTDTQYF
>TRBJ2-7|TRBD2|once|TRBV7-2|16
TGTGCCAGCAGCCTGTCGGCTAGCGGGGCTTCCTACGAGCAGTACTTC
CASSLSASGASYEQYF
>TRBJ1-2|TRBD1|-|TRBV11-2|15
TGTGCCAGCAGCTTGGGACAGGGGCGAAACTATGGCTACACCTTC
CASSLGQGRNYGYTF
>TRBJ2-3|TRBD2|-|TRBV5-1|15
TGCGCCAGCAGCTTTTTAGCGGGAGGGTCAGATACGCAGTATTTT
CASSFLAGGSDTQYF